This entry lists 9 T cell receptor beta chains sequenced from one sample in a study of T-cell memory formation after mild COVID-19. Each CDR3 protein is one row after TCRdb ran MiXCR on the 5' RACE reads. The data hold around 200,000 distinct CDR3 sequences, with 18% observed a single time. Input material: PBMCs or a T cell subset sorted from them (not recorded which). The receptors come from a man in his late teens or twenties who had mild COVID-19 (a few samples of this study predate the infection). Cell type and time point are not known.

This clonotype was observed at least ten times. The rearrangement uses TRBV5-1 and TRBJ2-1; 12 nucleotides align to TRBD1. V lost 0 bases and J lost 9; bases outside the gene matches: 4. Germline CDR1 reads SGHRS; CDR2 reads YFSETQ. The CDR3 covers 15 residues. CDR3: CASSLGDRGHGEQFF. Written as DNA, the CDR3 is TGCGCCAGCAGCTTGGGGGACAGGGGGCACGGTGAGCAGTTCTTC. Looking up the rest from reference TRBV5-1 and TRBJ2-1 gives the full variable domain: KAGVTQTPRYLIKTRGQQVTLSCSPISGHRSVSWYQQTPGQGLQFLFEYFSETQRNKGNFPGRFSGRQFSNSRSEMNVSTLELGDSALYLCASSLGDRGHGEQFFGPGTRLTVL.

This chain uses TRBV12-3 or TRBV12-4 with TRBJ1-3; D gene unclear. There are 10 residues in the CDR3. Trimming left V 7 bases short and J 5 bases short, with 3 bases between. In nucleotides, the CDR3 is TGTGCCAGCAAAAGAAACACCATATATTTT. This encodes CASKRNTIYF.

This clonotype was picked up a small number of times. The J gene is TRBJ1-4, the V gene TRBV3-1, with 8 bases matching TRBD1. The CDR3 spans 15 residues. The junction had 5 bases not matched to a gene; V was cut back by 1 base and J by 7 bases. Germline CDR1 LGHDT, CDR2 YNNKEL (reference sequence). In DNA, the CDR3 is TGTGCCAGCAGCCAAGGCCGACAGGGGAGTGAAAAACTGTTTTTT. It yields the protein CASSQGRQGSEKLFF.

The chain recombines TRBV5-8 with TRBJ2-1; 13 nucleotides match TRBD2. The CDR3 totals 15 residues. The junction had 7 bases not matched to a gene; V was cut back by 5 bases and J by 8 bases. Per germline, CDR1 SGHTS and CDR2 YDEGEE. The CDR3 nucleotides read TGTGCCAGCAGGTTGACTAGCGGGGGGCGCCATGAGCAGTTCTTC. It translates to CASRLTSGGRHEQFF.

The chain combines TRBV18 with TRBJ2-4; 9 positions agree with TRBD1. The germline gives CDR1 KGHSH, CDR2 LQKENI. Germline trimming cut 6 bases from V and 1 base from J; bases unmatched to any gene: 7. The CDR3 length is 16 residues. Written as DNA, the CDR3 is TGTGCCAGCTCTCCCGGACAGGGGTTCGCCAAAAACATTCAGTACTTC. Translating it yields CASSPGQGFAKNIQYF.

This clonotype was observed a few times. The chain uses TRBV6-2 or TRBV6-3 and TRBJ2-3; D not certain. This CDR3 spans 12 amino acids. V was trimmed by 2 bases and J by 6 bases, leaving 6 bases between them. Germline CDR1 reads MNHEY; CDR2 reads SVGEGT. CDR3 DNA: TGTGCCAGCAGTTACCCCCCGGATACGCAGTATTTT. Translation: CASSYPPDTQYF.

This clonotype was counted at least ten times. The V gene is TRBV7-2, the J gene TRBJ2-3; 11 bases map to TRBD2. This CDR3 region has 17 residues. The J segment lost 6 bases and the V segment lost 1 base, leaving 9 bases of the junction unmatched. Germline CDR1 is SGHTA and CDR2 is FQGNSA. This CDR3 reads CASSLDVLAGGGDTQYF. CDR3 DNA sequence: TGTGCCAGCAGCTTAGATGTCCTAGCGGGGGGCGGCGATACGCAGTATTTT.

This clonotype was picked up many times. The gene calls are TRBV4-2 and TRBJ2-5, with D perhaps given as TRBD1 or TRBD2 (5 bases each). This CDR3 comprises 14 residues. Trimming removed 3 bases from V and 3 bases from J, with 11 bases in between. Germline loops: CDR1 LGHNA, CDR2 YNFKEQ. The CDR3 region has the DNA TGTGCCAGCAGCCAGGGGGACGCGGAAGAGACCCAGTACTTC. It translates to CASSQGDAEETQYF.

This clonotype came up a few times. This rearrangement joins TRBV2 to TRBJ1-4; D gene unclear. This CDR3 has 11 amino acids. The germline gives CDR1 SNHLY, CDR2 FYNNEI. The V end was cut by 2 bases, the J end by 8 bases, with 3 bases between. The DNA for the CDR3 is TGTGCCAGCAGTGAACAGGAAAAACTGTTTTTT. Translating gives CASSEQEKLFF.